One sample yielded the 17 T cell receptor beta chains listed below, sequenced in a study of blood T cell repertoires in COVID-19. Generated by immunoSEQ multiplex PCR, the TCRdb table keeps only in-frame clones and is missing some. Of some 130,000 clones listed, around 90% were seen once; the top ten hold 3% to 4%. Input material: peripheral blood. The receptor set was obtained from a man over 45 with active COVID-19.

The chain recombines TRBV18 with TRBJ1-2; D remains unclear. CDR1 is KGHSH and CDR2 is LQKENI in the germline V gene. V was trimmed by 3 bases and J by 3 bases, leaving 14 bases between them. The CDR3 sequence is 15 residues long. The CDR3 DNA reads TGTGCCAGCTCACCGAGCAGAGGAATAGACTATGGCTACACCTTC. It codes for CASSPSRGIDYGYTF.

The chain employs TRBV27 and TRBJ1-1; 9 bases agree with TRBD1. Trimming removed 3 bases from V and 5 bases from J; junction bases left unmatched: 4. The length of the CDR3 is 14 residues. From germline, CDR1 is MNHEY and CDR2 SMNVEV (reference sequence). The CDR3 loop reads CASSFGTGSTEAFF. The CDR3 nucleotides are TGTGCCAGCAGTTTCGGGACAGGGAGTACTGAAGCTTTCTTT.

The chain couples TRBV13 to TRBJ1-3, with D possibly being TRBD1 (5 bases). V lost 5 bases to trimming and J lost 0 bases, with 11 bases between them. Germline loops: CDR1 PRHDT, CDR2 FYEKMQ (reference sequence). This CDR3 has 15 residues. The DNA of the CDR3 is TGTGCCAGCAGCCTCAGCGGGGGCTCTGGAAACACCATATATTTT. Translation: CASSLSGGSGNTIYF.

The V call is TRBV2, the J call TRBJ2-2; TRBD1 aligns across 10 bases. The CDR3 loop spans 16 amino acids. Looked up from germline, CDR1 is SNHLY and CDR2 is FYNNEI. V gave up 7 bases and J gave up 6 bases; unmatched junction bases: 11. The CDR3 DNA is TGTGCCAGCATAATGTGGACAGGGGGACGTGCCGGGGAGCTGTTTTTT. It yields the protein CASIMWTGGRAGELFF. Full variable domain (missing parts from reference TRBV2 and TRBJ2-2): EPEVTQTPSHQVTQMGQEVILRCVPISNHLYFYWYRQILGQKVEFLVSFYNNEISEKSEIFDDQFSVERPDGSNFTLKIRSTKLEDSAMYFCASIMWTGGRAGELFFGEGSRLTVL.

J is TRBJ2-5 and V is TRBV12-3 or TRBV12-4; 8 nucleotides agree with TRBD2. This CDR3 is built from 13 residues. V lost 6 bases and J lost 4; bases outside the gene matches: 4. The CDR3 sequence: CASSGRAIETQYF. The CDR3 DNA is TGTGCCAGCAGCGGGAGGGCGATAGAGACCCAGTACTTC.

The chain uses TRBV2 and TRBJ2-6; the D is unclear. The CDR3 contains 15 residues. Trimming took 2 bases from V and 0 from J, leaving 5 bases between them. Germline assignment: CDR1 SNHLY and CDR2 FYNNEI. CDR3 DNA: TGTGCCAGCAGTGAATGGAGCTCTGGGGCCAACGTCCTGACTTTC. Translating it yields CASSEWSSGANVLTF.

The genes are TRBV10-3 and TRBJ2-6; 9 bases line up with TRBD1. Per germline, CDR1 ENHRY and CDR2 SYGVKD. The V segment lost 6 bases and the J segment 2 bases; nucleotides outside the gene matches: 14. There are 19 residues in the CDR3. The chain's CDR3 is CAIRAGPGQGRAGANVLTF. CDR3 nucleotide sequence: TGTGCCATCAGGGCCGGACCGGGACAGGGAAGGGCTGGGGCCAACGTCCTGACTTTC.

The chain has TRBV4-1 and TRBJ2-1, with 9 bases fitting TRBD2. Germline trimming cut 2 bases from V and 8 bases from J; bases unmatched to any gene: 13. Germline V CDR1 and CDR2: MGHRA, YSYEKL. The CDR3 extends over 17 amino acids. CDR3 DNA: TGCGCCAGCAGCCAATTGATTGGGCGGGGGGGCCTCGATGAGCAGTTCTTC. Its translation: CASSQLIGRGGLDEQFF.

This chain connects TRBV7-9 to TRBJ1-5; TRBD1 is a possible D gene (6 bases). This CDR3 contains 15 residues. Trimming removed 5 bases from V and 2 bases from J, with 13 bases in between. The germline V gene encodes CDR1 SEHNR and CDR2 FQNEAQ (reference sequence). CDR3 region: CASSPQGFGNQPQHF. The DNA of the CDR3 is TGTGCCAGCAGCCCCCAGGGGTTCGGCAATCAGCCCCAGCATTTT. Drawing the rest from reference TRBV7-9 and TRBJ1-5, the complete variable domain is DTGVSQNPRHKITKRGQNVTFRCDPISEHNRLYWYRQTLGQGPEFLTYFQNEAQLEKSRLLSDRFSAERPKGSFSTLEIQRTEQGDSAMYLCASSPQGFGNQPQHFGDGTRLSIL.

V usage is TRBV27 and J usage is TRBJ2-1, with TRBD2 matching over 15 bases. After removal of 4 bases from V and 7 bases from J, the junction contained 14 bases not matched to a gene. The CDR3 consists of 19 residues. Germline lookup yields CDR1 MNHEY and CDR2 SMNVEV (reference sequence). In nucleotides, the CDR3 is TGTGCCAGCAGTTCGACAGGGGAGGGGACTAGCGGGAGGTTAAATGAGCAGTTCTTC. It translates to CASSSTGEGTSGRLNEQFF.

This chain joins TRBV5-1 and TRBJ2-7; 10 nucleotides agree with TRBD2. The CDR3 is 17 residues long. With 4 bases clipped from V and 2 bases from J, the junction kept 12 bases outside the gene matches. Germline values: CDR1 SGHRS, CDR2 YFSETQ. CDR3 in amino acids: CASSPLLSSGGPYEQYF. The CDR3 nucleotides are TGCGCCAGCAGCCCTCTCCTGAGTAGCGGGGGGCCCTACGAGCAGTACTTC.

The CDR3 sequence: CASSLGQGGIQYF. In DNA form, the CDR3 reads TGCGCCAGCAGCTTAGGACAGGGTGGGATTCAGTACTTC. The genes are TRBV5-1 and TRBJ2-4, with TRBD1 matching 8 bases. V gave up 2 bases and J gave up 10 bases; unmatched junction bases: 5. The CDR3 is 13 amino acids. Germline V gene data show CDR1 as SGHRS and CDR2 as YFSETQ.

The rearrangement joins TRBV19 to TRBJ1-1; D possibly corresponds to TRBD1 (6 bases). In germline, CDR1 is LNHDA, CDR2 SQIVND (reference sequence). The CDR3 contains 15 residues. V was trimmed by 9 bases and J by 1 base, leaving 18 bases between them. The CDR3 is CASSRQGRPNTEAFF. In nucleotides, the CDR3 is TGTGCCAGCTCTCGGCAGGGGCGACCGAACACTGAAGCTTTCTTT.

The chain carries TRBV15 and TRBJ1-4; possible D gene TRBD1, 5 bases. The CDR3 has 15 amino acids. V was clipped by 1 base and J by 8 bases, with 14 bases between them. Germline values: CDR1 LNHNV, CDR2 YYDKDF (reference sequence). CDR3 coding DNA: TGTGCCACCAGCAGAGCTGGGGGGAATCGGGAAAAACTGTTTTTT. Translating it yields CATSRAGGNREKLFF.

The chain joins TRBV3-1 (or the pseudogene TRBV3-2) to TRBJ2-7; 13 nucleotides line up with TRBD2. Germline CDR1 reads LGHDT; CDR2 reads YNNKEL (reference sequence). The CDR3 runs 15 residues. The V and J ends lost 3 bases and 2 bases, in that order; junction bases with no gene match: 1. The CDR3 sequence: CASSQGLAGTYEQYF. The CDR3 DNA reads TGTGCCAGCAGCCAGGGACTAGCGGGGACCTACGAGCAGTACTTC.

This clone was seen a handful of times. The chain joins TRBV19 to TRBJ1-1, with D maybe TRBD1 (6 bases). This CDR3 spans 15 amino acids. The germline V gene encodes CDR1 LNHDA and CDR2 SQIVND (reference sequence). Trimming stripped 4 bases from V and 1 base from J, with 13 bases between. CDR3 sequence reads: CASSRDRTTNTEAFF. The CDR3 DNA reads as TGTGCCAGTAGTAGAGACAGGACAACGAACACTGAAGCTTTCTTT.

The chain has TRBV11-3 and TRBJ2-7; D might be TRBD2 (6 bases). Germline CDR1 SGHNT, CDR2 YENEEA. The CDR3 runs 12 residues. The ends were cut back, 5 bases at V and 3 bases at J, with 8 bases in the middle. The CDR3 here is CASSPGGYEQYV. CDR3 bases: TGTGCCAGCAGCCCCGGGGGCTACGAGCAGTACGTC.